This T cell receptor (beta chain) was identified in a study of cytomegalovirus exposure and HLA in healthy donors (dated by TCRdb to between 2016 and 2019). About the full investigation: An earlier analysis of some 500 of the donors reported approximately 300 Gb of sequence data and approximately 110 million unique TCR beta sequences from approximately 180 million T cells. Four to six DR-DQ haplotypes were handled as single units for association and clustering, since linkage in the cohort was strong. An early release covering approximately 600 HLA-typed donors comprised roughly 300 gigabases of sequencing data and roughly 86 million unique TCR sequences. Typing coverage differed by locus: A, B, C, DRB1 and DQB1 were typed in about 620-640 donors, DQA1 in around 500, DPA1 in 606, and DPB1 in just under 490. Donor age, sex, ethnicity and CMV serostatus were collected together with the repertoire data. HLA typing included class I and class II loci at four-digit resolution. A separate validation cohort of 90 to 150 different subjects was used in addition to the 666-subject first cohort. Genome-wide SNP genotypes for about 65% of the roughly 670 donors were used in a later genetic analysis, which treated that subset as a discovery cohort. The study used immunosequencing to profile the T cell repertoires of hundreds of subjects and linked those repertoires to cytomegalovirus serostatus. All discovery cohort repertoires had been generated on a single sequencing platform. Of the roughly 400 genotyped donors, 65% to 90% fell in the genetic ancestry cluster associated with self-reported Caucasian donors. A later analysis re-analyzed previously published TCR beta repertoires from 666 donors and added high-resolution HLA genotyping to study TCR occurrence patterns. Rather than drawing on any new phenotypic data, the later analysis identified candidate immune exposures from TCR beta sequences and the way those sequences occurred across donors. High-throughput TCR immunosequencing, statistical association of individual TCRs with disease status, and machine learning were combined to predict cytomegalovirus infection status. To decide whether each TCR beta V gene segment behaved as functional or pseudogenic, an earlier analysis of approximately 590 of the donors relied on high-throughput TCR beta sequencing. Among about 400 genotyped donors of the cohort, an average of around 250,000 unique TCR beta nucleotide sequences was sequenced per donor, of which 15% to 20% were non-productive. The study aimed to test whether signatures of past pathogen exposure could be identified by cataloging public T cell receptors.

V lost 3 bases and J lost 4 bases; the stretch between them is 21 bases long. The germline V gene (reference sequence) specifies LNHNV as CDR1 and YYDKDF as CDR2. Spanning cysteine to phenylalanine, the CDR3 consists of 17 amino acids. Kept here is only the CDR3 DNA, which spans 51 bases and is read in frame from base 1. In regard to this clone: Its antigen specificity is not known. No much larger clone exists at a distance of one base, and base qualities are not known.

Preparation of the library involved the immunoSEQ multiplex PCR assay. For the multiplex PCR, a mixture combining 60 forward primers for TCR Vbeta segments and 13 reverse primers for TCR Jbeta segments was used. Amplification of the CDR3 region of rearranged TCR beta genes was performed with a multiplex PCR assay on genomic DNA. The Illumina HiSeq System was used to sequence the amplified TCR beta libraries as 87-base-pair reads. As for the original processing: A later analysis counted tens of millions of unique TCR beta chains across the 500 to 850 repertoires, and roughly 10 million of these chains were shared by at least two donors. Raw reads were error-corrected and collapsed into unique sequences by a nearest-neighbor algorithm in which closely related sequences were merged to remove PCR and sequencing errors. V, D and J gene segments were assigned by aligning CDR3 sequences to IMGT reference sequences. For a sequence to be retained, a match of at least six nucleotides to both a V gene segment and a J gene segment was required. Rearrangements were classified as productive when the CDR3 lacked stop codons and remained in frame with V and J, and all other rearrangements were classified as non-productive. Following IMGT convention, CDR3 was defined as the stretch from the second conserved V-encoded cysteine up to the conserved J-encoded phenylalanine. In an earlier analysis of 587 of the donors, sequences lacking an unambiguous match to a single V gene segment were excluded. In an earlier analysis of 500 to 750 of the donors, V segments were called functional above 56.7% productive rearrangements and were called segregating when the between-donor standard deviation exceeded 5%. A statistical classification framework was developed to diagnose cytomegalovirus status using the catalog of TCR beta chain sequences. In a later analysis, TCR nucleotide sequences were compared against IMGT/GENE-DB human TR gene sequences so that V and J genes could be assigned. In a later analysis, CDR3 sequences and most-parsimonious VDJ recombination scenarios were assigned using the TCRdist pipeline. In a later analysis, each TCR beta chain was defined by its CDR3 amino acid sequence together with its V-gene family, and reads lacking a unique V-gene family were excluded. To address suspected cross-contamination and a sequencing artifact, a later analysis removed 592 highly shared, low-generation-probability nucleotide sequences. For each public chain, a later analysis derived a clonal expansion index from normalized ranks of inferred template counts within each repertoire. Generation probabilities in a later analysis came from a VDJ recombination model fitted to out-of-frame rearrangements, and those results were checked against IGoR. A later analysis scored TCR-TCR, TCR-HLA and TCR-CMV co-occurrence with hypergeometric tests, applying a repertoire-size bias correction to TCR pairs. To estimate false discovery rates, a later analysis permuted the HLA or CMV assignments 20 times. A later analysis grouped co-occurring TCRs with DBSCAN, adding TCRdist sequence similarity when clustering within HLA-allele-positive subsets. Repertoires with fewer than 30,000 or more than 120,000 public chains, plus five repertoires with anomalous nucleotide sharing, were excluded from co-occurrence clustering. Held by TCRdb, this immuneACCESS table contains in-frame sequences only and omits some clones. Under half of the omission traces to an unresolved V gene where checked; the cause of the rest is unknown. Clonal size and the V and J genes are those of that table, whereas D and trimming came from the DNA. This sample holds about 100,000 clones; 65% to 85% were observed only once. Roughly 5.1% of the sample belongs to the ten largest clones.

The cohort was made up of approximately 670 healthy bone marrow donors. All cohort members were sampled while nominally healthy, although unrecorded immune exposures were likely present. The donor tested CMV seropositive and was one of the 289 seropositive cohort members. A peripheral blood sample was provided by each donor, and peripheral blood mononuclear cells were used for TCR beta sequencing. Genomic DNA was extracted from the blood cell samples with the Qiagen DNeasy Blood Extraction Kit. The study at large found these results: In vitro tests confirmed that three of the cytomegalovirus-associated TCR beta chains recognize cytomegalovirus antigens. In a later analysis, several top co-occurrence clusters were reported to appear linked to parvovirus B19, influenza, CMV and Epstein-Barr virus. Only TCR beta chains were sequenced in this cohort, and the absence of alpha or paired-chain data limited detectable features. According to a later analysis, TCR association rates differed among HLA loci, with DRB1 alleles showing the most associated TCRs and HLA-C alleles showing the fewest. A further reported finding was that TCR beta sequences accurately predicted the HLA-A and HLA-B alleles for most subjects in the first cohort. Broadly in line with IMGT annotations, most TCR beta V segments showed up in productive rearrangements about 90% or about 30% of the time in an earlier analysis of 450 to 750 of the donors. The earlier analysis of approximately 540 of the donors excluded 15 to 20 rarely observed V segments, including chromosome 9 orphons, because counts were too low. The authors suggested that the approach could potentially be generalized to other disease states and immunological phenotypes. In a later analysis, HLA-associated TCR beta chains showed more clonal expansion and lower generation probabilities than non-associated chains that were equally common. Because the 87-base-pair reads could not distinguish some IMGT-functional V segments, including TRBV6-2 and TRBV6-3, those segments were excluded. Specific HLA alleles were associated with 16,951 TCR beta sequences at a false discovery rate of 0.05 in a later analysis. The study listed approximately 160 TCR beta chains as associated with cytomegalovirus. HLA typing was unavailable for some donors at each locus, so association tests used only the typed subset. The classifier was reported to diagnose cytomegalovirus status with high specificity and sensitivity in both the original and validation cohorts. Immune exposure information for the cohort was limited to CMV serostatus. Correlated functional status among segregating V segments might be attributable to linkage disequilibrium, but an unknown experimental factor could not be ruled out. Most CMV-associated TCR beta chains appeared to be HLA-restricted in a later analysis, and the HLA associations seemed to be driven largely by CMV exposure. Across donors, most TCR sequences were observed very rarely, whereas some public TCRs were present in many individuals. In a later genetic analysis, fewer N-insertions in productive TCRs were reported among donors in an Asian-associated ancestry cluster than the roughly 700-donor mean. A cluster of highly shared sequence variants was judged likely to be a technical artifact of the sequencing pipeline. Strong co-occurrence of HLA alleles, especially DR and DQ, made assigning TCR associations to individual alleles difficult. A later genetic analysis associated a missense DCLRE1C variant with V-gene and J-gene trimming of TCR beta chains, and an independent cohort replicated the association. Sequencing depth was assumed to be roughly uniform across donors in the presence/absence analyses, though that assumption may not hold.

The sequencing input was PBMCs. This TCR derives from a man between 40 and 49 years old in good health and CMV-seropositive. In this chain, TRBV15 is recombined with TRBJ1-2; a confident D gene designation cannot be given. The CDR3 reads CATSSSQIISGPYGYTF. The sequenced DNA: TGTGCCACCAGCAGTTCACAAATTATTTCTGGTCCCTATGGCTACACCTTC.